The source of this T cell receptor (beta chain) is a study of tissue T cells after allogeneic stem cell transplantation. Here immunoSEQ multiplex PCR was the method, and the copy in TCRdb shows in-frame clones only, minus some. The sample contains about 10,000 clones, 60% of which appear only once. Comparators without hematopoietic cell transplant had other cancers, at least five gastrointestinal samples, and no known gastrointestinal disease. The CDR3 has 11 amino acids. V was pared by 0 bases and J by 8 bases, with 2 bases between. The germline CDR1 and CDR2 sequences are LGHNA and YNFKEQ. The source of this sequence is a woman between 18 and 55 years old with breast cancer. The chain uses TRBV4-2 and TRBJ2-1; D not certain. The sequences come from tissue from the jejunum, collected at autopsy. The CDR3 region is CASSQEDEQFF. DNA of the CDR3: TGTGCCAGCAGCCAAGAGGATGAGCAGTTCTTC.